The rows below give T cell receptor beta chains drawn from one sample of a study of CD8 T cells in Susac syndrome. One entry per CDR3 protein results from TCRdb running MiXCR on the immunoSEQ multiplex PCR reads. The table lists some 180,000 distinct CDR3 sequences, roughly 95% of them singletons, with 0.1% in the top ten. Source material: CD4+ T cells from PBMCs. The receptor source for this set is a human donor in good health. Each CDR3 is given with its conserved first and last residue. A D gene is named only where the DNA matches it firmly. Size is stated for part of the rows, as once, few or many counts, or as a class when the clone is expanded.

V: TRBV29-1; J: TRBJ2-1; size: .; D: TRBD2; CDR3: CSVGGGSLDEQFF; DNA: TGCAGCGTTGGGGGCGGGAGTCTTGATGAGCAGTTCTTC
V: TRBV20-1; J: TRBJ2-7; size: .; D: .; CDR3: CSAQVGDEQYF; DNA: TGCAGTGCTCAAGTGGGGGACGAGCAGTACTTC
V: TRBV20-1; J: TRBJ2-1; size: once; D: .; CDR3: CSARPASYNEQFF; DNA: TGCAGTGCTAGACCGGCCTCCTACAATGAGCAGTTCTTC
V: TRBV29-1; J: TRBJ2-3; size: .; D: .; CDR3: CSAEGRGADTQYF; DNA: TGCAGCGCGGAGGGCAGGGGTGCAGATACGCAGTATTTT
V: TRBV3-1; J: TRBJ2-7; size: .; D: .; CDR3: CASSPFTSDPYEQYF; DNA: TGTGCCAGCAGCCCCTTTACCAGCGACCCCTACGAGCAGTACTTC
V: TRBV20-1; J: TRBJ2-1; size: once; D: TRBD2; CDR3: CSASPPSGGGMEQFF; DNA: TGCAGTGCTAGTCCCCCTAGCGGGGGCGGCATGGAGCAGTTCTTC
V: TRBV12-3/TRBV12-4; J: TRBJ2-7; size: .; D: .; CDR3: CASGVAGSYEQYF; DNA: TGTGCCAGCGGGGTGGCAGGGTCCTACGAGCAGTACTTC
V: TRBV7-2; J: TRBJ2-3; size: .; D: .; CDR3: CASSSRVGSDTQYF; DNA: TGTGCCAGCAGCTCCAGAGTGGGGTCAGATACGCAGTATTTT
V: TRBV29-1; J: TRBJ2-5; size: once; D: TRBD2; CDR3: CSVVAGGQRAQYF; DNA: TGCAGCGTTGTAGCGGGAGGCCAGAGGGCCCAGTACTTC
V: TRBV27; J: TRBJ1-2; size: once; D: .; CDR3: CASSLSGIYGYTF; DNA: TGTGCCAGCAGTTTATCAGGGATCTATGGCTACACCTTC
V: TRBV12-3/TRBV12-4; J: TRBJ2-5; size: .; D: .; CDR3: CASSLTLEHLVQETQYF; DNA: TGTGCCAGCAGTTTGACATTGGAGCACCTTGTCCAAGAGACCCAGTACTTC
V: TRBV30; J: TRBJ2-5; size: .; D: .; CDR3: CAWRVAWETQYF; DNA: TGTGCCTGGAGGGTAGCCTGGGAGACCCAGTACTTC
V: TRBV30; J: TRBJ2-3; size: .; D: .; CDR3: CAFGLDTDTQYF; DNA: TGTGCCTTCGGACTTGACACAGATACGCAGTATTTT
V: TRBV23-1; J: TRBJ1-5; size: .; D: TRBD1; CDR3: CASSLRTGRLPQHF; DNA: TGCGCCAGCAGTCTCCGGACAGGCCGCCTACCCCAGCATTTT
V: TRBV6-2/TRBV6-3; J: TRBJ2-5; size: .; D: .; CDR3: CASSYMAAETQYF; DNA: TGTGCCAGCAGTTACATGGCGGCAGAGACCCAGTACTTC
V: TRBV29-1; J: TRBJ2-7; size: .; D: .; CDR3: CSVGGDSRLYF; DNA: TGCAGCGTTGGGGGGGATAGTCGTTTGTACTTC
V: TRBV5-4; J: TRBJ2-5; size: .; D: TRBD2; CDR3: CASSLPWRGADQETQYF; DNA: TGTGCCAGCAGCCTCCCTTGGCGGGGGGCGGACCAAGAGACCCAGTACTTC
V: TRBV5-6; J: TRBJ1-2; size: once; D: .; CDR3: CASSLGGTTQYGYTF; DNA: TGTGCCAGCAGCTTGGGGGGGACTACCCAATATGGCTACACCTTC
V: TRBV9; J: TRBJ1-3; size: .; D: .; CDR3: CASSVGGGTGNTIYF; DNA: TGTGCCAGCAGCGTAGGAGGGGGAACTGGAAACACCATATATTTT
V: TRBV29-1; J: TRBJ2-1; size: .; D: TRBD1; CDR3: CSVDPGQGFNEQFF; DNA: TGCAGCGTTGATCCGGGACAGGGTTTCAATGAGCAGTTCTTC
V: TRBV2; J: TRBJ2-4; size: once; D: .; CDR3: CASRTLPSAKNIQYF; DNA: TGTGCCAGCAGGACGCTACCCTCGGCCAAAAACATTCAGTACTTC
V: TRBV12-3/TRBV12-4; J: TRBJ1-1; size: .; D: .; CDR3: CASSLHGTTEAFF; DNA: TGTGCCAGCAGTTTGCACGGGACCACTGAAGCTTTCTTT
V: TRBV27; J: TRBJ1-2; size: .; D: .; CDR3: CASSSIQENYGYTF; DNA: TGTGCCAGCAGTTCTATACAGGAGAACTATGGCTACACCTTC
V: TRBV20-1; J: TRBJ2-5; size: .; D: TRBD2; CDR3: CSARSGMRETQYF; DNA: TGCAGTGCTCGTAGCGGGATGAGAGAGACCCAGTACTTC
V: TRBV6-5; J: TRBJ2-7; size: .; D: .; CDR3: CASSPRGLGSYEQYF; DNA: TGTGCCAGCAGTCCCCGGGGACTGGGCTCCTACGAGCAGTACTTC
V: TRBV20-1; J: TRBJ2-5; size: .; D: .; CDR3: CSARDPRRGQETQYF; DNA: TGCAGTGCTAGAGATCCTAGGAGGGGACAAGAGACCCAGTACTTC
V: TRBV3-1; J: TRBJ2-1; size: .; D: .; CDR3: CASSENSPYNEQFF; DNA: TGTGCCAGCAGCGAGAATTCTCCCTACAATGAGCAGTTCTTC
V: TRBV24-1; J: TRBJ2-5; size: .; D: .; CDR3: CATSDIETQYF; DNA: TGTGCCACCAGTGATATTGAGACCCAGTACTTC
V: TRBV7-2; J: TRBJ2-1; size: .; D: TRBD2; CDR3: CASSPPGLAGEQFF; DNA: TGTGCCAGCAGCCCCCCCGGGCTAGCGGGAGAGCAGTTCTTC
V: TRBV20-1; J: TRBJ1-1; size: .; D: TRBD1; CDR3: CSASHRGRTEAFF; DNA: TGCAGTGCTAGTCACAGGGGGCGGACTGAAGCTTTCTTT
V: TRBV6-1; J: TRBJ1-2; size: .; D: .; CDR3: CASNRDSANYGYTF; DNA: TGTGCCAGCAACCGGGACTCCGCTAACTATGGCTACACCTTC
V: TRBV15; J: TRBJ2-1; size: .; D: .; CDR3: CATSRPESAAEQFF; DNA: TGTGCCACCAGCAGACCGGAGTCGGCGGCTGAGCAGTTCTTC
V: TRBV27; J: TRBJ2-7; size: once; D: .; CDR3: CASSYRQQPTVYF; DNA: TGTGCCAGCAGTTACCGACAACAACCTACCGTCTACTTC
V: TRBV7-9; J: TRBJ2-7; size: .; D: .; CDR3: CASSRPGLGNYEQYF; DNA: TGTGCCAGCAGCCGCCCGGGACTGGGGAACTACGAGCAGTACTTC
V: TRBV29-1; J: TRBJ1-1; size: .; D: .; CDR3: CSVEGVGRASDTEAFF; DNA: TGCAGCGTTGAAGGCGTTGGACGGGCTTCCGACACTGAAGCTTTCTTT
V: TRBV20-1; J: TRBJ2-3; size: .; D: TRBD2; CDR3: CSTNLAGGGDTQYF; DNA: TGCAGTACAAATCTAGCGGGAGGGGGAGATACGCAGTATTTT
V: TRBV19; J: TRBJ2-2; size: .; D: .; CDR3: CASSIGPNTGELFF; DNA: TGTGCCAGTAGTATTGGCCCGAACACCGGGGAGCTGTTTTTT
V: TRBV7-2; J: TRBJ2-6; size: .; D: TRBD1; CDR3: CASSLLGQGASGANVLTF; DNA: TGTGCCAGCAGCTTATTGGGACAGGGGGCGTCTGGGGCCAACGTCCTGACTTTC
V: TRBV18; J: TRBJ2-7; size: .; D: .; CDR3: CASSPRPFRSREYEQYF; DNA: TGTGCCAGCTCACCCCGACCCTTCAGATCTCGGGAATACGAGCAGTACTTC
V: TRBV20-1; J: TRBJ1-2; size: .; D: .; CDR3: CSAPPAGATNYGYTF; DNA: TGCAGTGCTCCCCCCGCGGGGGCTACTAACTATGGCTACACCTTC
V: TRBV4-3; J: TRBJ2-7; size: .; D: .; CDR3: CASSQDPSVSSYEQYF; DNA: TGCGCCAGCAGCCAAGATCCGAGCGTGAGCTCCTACGAGCAGTACTTC
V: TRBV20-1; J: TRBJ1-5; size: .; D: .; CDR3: CSARDFQEGNQPQHF; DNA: TGCAGTGCTAGAGATTTTCAGGAGGGGAATCAGCCCCAGCATTTT
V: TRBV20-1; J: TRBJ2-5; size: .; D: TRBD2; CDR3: CSAPTSGKETQYF; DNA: TGCAGTGCTCCAACTAGCGGGAAAGAGACCCAGTACTTC
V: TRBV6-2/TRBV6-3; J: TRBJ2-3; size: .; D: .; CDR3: CASSYSKQGTDTQYF; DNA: TGTGCCAGCAGTTACTCGAAGCAGGGCACAGATACGCAGTATTTT
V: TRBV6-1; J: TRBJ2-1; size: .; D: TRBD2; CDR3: CASRRTSGSSYNEQFF; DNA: TGTGCCAGCAGAAGGACTAGCGGGAGCTCCTACAATGAGCAGTTCTTC
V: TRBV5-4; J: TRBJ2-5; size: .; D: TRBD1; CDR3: CASSFVTGGGETQYF; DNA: TGTGCCAGCAGCTTTGTAACAGGGGGTGGAGAGACCCAGTACTTC
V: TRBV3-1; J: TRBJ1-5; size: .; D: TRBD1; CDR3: CASSPTGQGVAHF; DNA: TGTGCCAGCAGCCCGACTGGACAGGGGGTGGCGCATTTT
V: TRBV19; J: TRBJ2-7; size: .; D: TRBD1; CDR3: CASSITGGAWGEQYF; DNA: TGTGCCAGTAGTATCACAGGGGGCGCGTGGGGCGAGCAGTACTTC
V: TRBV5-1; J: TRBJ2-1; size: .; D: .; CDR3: CASSPLSRTDEQFF; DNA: TGCGCCAGCAGCCCCCTTTCCAGGACCGATGAGCAGTTCTTC
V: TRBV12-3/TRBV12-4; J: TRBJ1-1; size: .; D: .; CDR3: CASSYQRTEAFF; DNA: TGTGCCAGCAGTTACCAGCGAACTGAAGCTTTCTTT
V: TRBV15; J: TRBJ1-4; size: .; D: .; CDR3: CATSRSTSLANEKLFF; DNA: TGTGCCACCAGCAGATCAACGAGCCTAGCTAATGAAAAACTGTTTTTT
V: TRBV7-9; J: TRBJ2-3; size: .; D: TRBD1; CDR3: CASSERDSITDTQYF; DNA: TGTGCCAGCAGCGAACGGGACAGTATCACAGATACGCAGTATTTT
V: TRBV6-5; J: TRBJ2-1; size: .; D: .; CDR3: CASINKINEQFF; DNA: TGTGCCAGCATTAACAAAATTAATGAGCAGTTCTTC